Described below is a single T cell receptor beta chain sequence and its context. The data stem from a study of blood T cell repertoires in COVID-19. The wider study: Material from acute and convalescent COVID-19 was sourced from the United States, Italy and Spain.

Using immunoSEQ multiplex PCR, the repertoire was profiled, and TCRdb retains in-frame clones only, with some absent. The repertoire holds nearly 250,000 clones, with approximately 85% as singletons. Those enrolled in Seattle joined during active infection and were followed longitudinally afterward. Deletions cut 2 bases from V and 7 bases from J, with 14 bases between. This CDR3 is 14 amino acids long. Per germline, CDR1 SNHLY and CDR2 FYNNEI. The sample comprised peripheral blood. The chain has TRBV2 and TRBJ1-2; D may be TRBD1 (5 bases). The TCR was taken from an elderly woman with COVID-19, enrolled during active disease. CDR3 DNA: TGTGCCAGCAGTGAACTTGTCAGGGAAGGTGGCTACACCTTC. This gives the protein CASSELVREGGYTF. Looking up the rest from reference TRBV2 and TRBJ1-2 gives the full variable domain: EPEVTQTPSHQVTQMGQEVILRCVPISNHLYFYWYRQILGQKVEFLVSFYNNEISEKSEIFDDQFSVERPDGSNFTLKIRSTKLEDSAMYFCASSELVREGGYTFGSGTRLTVV.